This entry is about one T cell receptor beta chain. This sample stems from a study of blood T cell repertoires in COVID-19. Background on the study: The United States, Italy and Spain supplied acute and convalescent COVID-19 samples. PBMCs, B-cell-depleted T cells, or T cells provided the cDNA or gDNA that made up the material.

Authors' methods: Using reference gene primer amplification, nucleated cell counts were estimated. Repertoires were generated with immunoSEQ multiplex PCR, while TCRdb's copy carries only in-frame clones and drops some. For V, J and clone size, that table is used; D and trimming come from the DNA. Seen here are 48,000 or so clones, about nine tenths observed once, and the top ten hold 2% to 3%. Germline CDR1 reads LNHNV; CDR2 reads YYDKDF (reference sequence). The CDR3 spans 17 residues. V trimming: 4 bases; J trimming: 4 bases; junction bases outside the gene matches: 11. Those enrolled in Seattle joined during active infection and were followed longitudinally afterward.

V gene TRBV15 combines with J gene TRBJ1-3, with 9 bases aligning to TRBD1. Sequencing used peripheral blood. This sequence was found in a woman aged 80 or over with COVID-19, enrolled during active disease. CDR3 region: CATSISPGTGFGNTIYF. The DNA for the CDR3 is TGTGCCACCAGCATAAGTCCCGGGACAGGGTTCGGAAACACCATATATTTT.